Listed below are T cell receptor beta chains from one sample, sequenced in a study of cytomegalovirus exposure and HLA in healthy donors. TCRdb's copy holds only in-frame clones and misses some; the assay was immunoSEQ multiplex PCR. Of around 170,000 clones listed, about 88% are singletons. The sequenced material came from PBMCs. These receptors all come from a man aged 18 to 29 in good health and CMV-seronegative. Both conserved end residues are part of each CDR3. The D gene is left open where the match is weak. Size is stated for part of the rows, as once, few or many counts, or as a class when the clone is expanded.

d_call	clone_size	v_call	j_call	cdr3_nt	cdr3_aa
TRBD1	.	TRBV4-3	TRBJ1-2	TGCGCCAGCAGCCAAGTGACAGGGGCCAACTATGGCTACACCTTC	CASSQVTGANYGYTF
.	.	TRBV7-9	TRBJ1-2	TGTGCCAGCAGCTATACAGGGTCCAACTATGGCTACACCTTC	CASSYTGSNYGYTF
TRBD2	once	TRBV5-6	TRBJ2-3	TGTGCCAGCAGCCCGGGGGGACTAGCGATCGGGCCCGGCACAGATACGCAGTATTTT	CASSPGGLAIGPGTDTQYF
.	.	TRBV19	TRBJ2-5	TGTGCCAGTAGTGGAGCGAGGGAAGAGACCCAGTACTTC	CASSGAREETQYF
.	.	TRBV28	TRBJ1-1	TGTGCCAGCAGTACCTGGGACACGGGGAACACTGAAGCTTTCTTT	CASSTWDTGNTEAFF
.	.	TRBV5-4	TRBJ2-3	TGTGCCGGAAATCATTGGGGGGTCGGCACAGATACGCAGTATTTT	CAGNHWGVGTDTQYF
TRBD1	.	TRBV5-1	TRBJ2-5	TGCGCCAGCAGCTCCACAGGGGCGAGGGAGACCCAGTACTTC	CASSSTGARETQYF
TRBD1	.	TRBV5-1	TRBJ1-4	TGCGCCAGCAGAAGCACCACGGGACAGGGTTCGGTTAATGAAAAACTGTTTTTT	CASRSTTGQGSVNEKLFF
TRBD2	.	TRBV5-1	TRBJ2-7	TGCGCCAGCAGCTTGAGGCTAGCGGGGTACGAGCAGTACTTC	CASSLRLAGYEQYF
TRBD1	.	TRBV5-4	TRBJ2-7	TGTGCCAGCAGCACCCGGGACAGGGGTCCCCACGAGCAGTACTTC	CASSTRDRGPHEQYF
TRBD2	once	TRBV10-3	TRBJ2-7	TGTGCCATCAGTGAGGAGGGGGGGGGACTAGCGGGAAACTACGAGCAGTACTTC	CAISEEGGGLAGNYEQYF
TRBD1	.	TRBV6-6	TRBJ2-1	TGTGCCGCGACCCAGGGGGCGCTGAATGAGCAGTTCTTC	CAATQGALNEQFF
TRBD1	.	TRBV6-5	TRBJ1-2	TGTGCCAGCAGTTACCAGGGACAGGGCACCTATGGCTACACCTTC	CASSYQGQGTYGYTF
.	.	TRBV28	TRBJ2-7	TGTGCCAGCAGTTTATCCCCCAGGGCTCACGAGCAGTACTTC	CASSLSPRAHEQYF
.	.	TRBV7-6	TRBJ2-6	TGTGCCAGCAGCTTAGGATCGGCTGGGGCCAACGTCCTGACTTTC	CASSLGSAGANVLTF
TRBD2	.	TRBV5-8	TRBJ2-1	TGTGCCAGCAGCTTACCGAGCGGGAGGGTGAACAATGAGCAGTTCTTC	CASSLPSGRVNNEQFF
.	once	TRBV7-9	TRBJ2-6	TGTGCCAGCAGCTTAGGGACAGCTGGGGCCAACGTCCTGACTTTC	CASSLGTAGANVLTF
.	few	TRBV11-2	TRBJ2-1	TGTGCCAGCAGCTTAGATCATAACAGTTTGCAGTTCTTC	CASSLDHNSLQFF
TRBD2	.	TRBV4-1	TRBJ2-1	TGCGCCAGCGGACTAGCCTCCTACAATGAGCAGTTCTTC	CASGLASYNEQFF
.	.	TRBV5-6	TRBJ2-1	TGTGCCAGCAGCTTGGTTCACGGCTCCTACAATGAGCAGTTCTTC	CASSLVHGSYNEQFF
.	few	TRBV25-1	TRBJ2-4	TGTGCCAGCAGTGAGGCGGGAAGAAACATTCAGTACTTC	CASSEAGRNIQYF
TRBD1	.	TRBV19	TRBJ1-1	TGTGCCAGTAGTATTATTATTTTCGGACAGGGGAAAACTGAAGCTTTCTTT	CASSIIIFGQGKTEAFF
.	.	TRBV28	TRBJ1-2	TGTGCCAGCAGTCTATCTGACTATGGCTACACCTTC	CASSLSDYGYTF
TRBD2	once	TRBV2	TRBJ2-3	TGTGCCAGCAGTGCGTCCAGCGGGGGTGATACGCAGTATTTT	CASSASSGGDTQYF
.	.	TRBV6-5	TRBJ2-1	TGTGCCAGCAGTTACGGAGAGTCTGAGCAGTTCTTC	CASSYGESEQFF
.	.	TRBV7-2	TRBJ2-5	TGTGCCAGCAGCCCCCGGGGTTCCGGGCCGCAAGAGACCCAGTACTTC	CASSPRGSGPQETQYF
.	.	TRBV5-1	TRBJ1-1	TGCGCCAGCAGCTTGGTTGGCAGTTTTATGAACACTGAAGCTTTCTTT	CASSLVGSFMNTEAFF
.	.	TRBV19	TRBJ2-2	TGTGCCAGTTCCAGAAAGCGCGACACCGGGGAGCTGTTTTTT	CASSRKRDTGELFF
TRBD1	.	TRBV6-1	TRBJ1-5	TGTGCCAGCAGCGCGGGGGACAGGAGCAATCAGCCCCAGCATTTT	CASSAGDRSNQPQHF
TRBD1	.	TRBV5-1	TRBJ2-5	TGCGCCAGCAGTAGACAGGGCCAAGAGACCCAGTACTTC	CASSRQGQETQYF
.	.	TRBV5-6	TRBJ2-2	TGTGCCAGCAGCCTGAGACAGTATACCGGGGAGCTGTTTTTT	CASSLRQYTGELFF
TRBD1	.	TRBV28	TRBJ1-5	TGTGCCAGCAGGGGACAGGGGGGACAGCCCCAGCATTTT	CASRGQGGQPQHF
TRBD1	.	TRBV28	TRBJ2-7	TGTGCCAGCAGTAGCGGACAGGCGCCCTACGAGCAGTACTTC	CASSSGQAPYEQYF
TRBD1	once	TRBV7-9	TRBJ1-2	TGTGCCAGCAGCGTGAGGACAGGGGGCGACTATGGCTACACCTTC	CASSVRTGGDYGYTF
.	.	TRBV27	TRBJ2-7	TGTGCCAGCAGTTTATCGTTTAGCCGCGGGTCAATCTCCTTAAACCCCTACGAGCAGTACTTC	CASSLSFSRGSISLNPYEQYF
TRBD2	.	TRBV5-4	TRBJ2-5	TGTGCCAGCAGCTCGTTAGGGGCTAGCGGGGGTGGGGAGACCCAGTACTTC	CASSSLGASGGGETQYF
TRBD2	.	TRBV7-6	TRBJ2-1	TGTGCCAGCAGCCTTATAGCGGGGGGCTCGGATGAGCAGTTCTTC	CASSLIAGGSDEQFF
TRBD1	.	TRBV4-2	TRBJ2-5	TGTGCCAGCAGCCTGAAAGTCGACAGGGGCATCCCAGAGACCCAGTACTTC	CASSLKVDRGIPETQYF
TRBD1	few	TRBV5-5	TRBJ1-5	TGTGCCAGCAGCTGGGGACAGGGGGCTAGCAATCAGCCCCAGCATTTT	CASSWGQGASNQPQHF
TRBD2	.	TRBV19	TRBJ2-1	TGTGCCAGTAATCGGCTAGCGGGGGAGGGTGAGCAGTTCTTC	CASNRLAGEGEQFF
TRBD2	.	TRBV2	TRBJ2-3	TGTGCCAGCAGAGATCGGACGGGGGGTAGCACAGATACGCAGTATTTT	CASRDRTGGSTDTQYF
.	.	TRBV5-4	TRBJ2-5	TGTGCCAGCAGCTCCCCAGCGGGTAGTGAGGAGACCCAGTACTTC	CASSSPAGSEETQYF
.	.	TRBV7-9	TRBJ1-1	TGTGCCAGCAGCTTACCGTCTCTGCGGGGAATGAACACTGAAGCTTTCTTT	CASSLPSLRGMNTEAFF
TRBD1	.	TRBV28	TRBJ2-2	TGTGCCAGCAGTCTCGCGTTGGACAGGGCTCAAACAGGGGCCGGGGAGCTGTTTTTT	CASSLALDRAQTGAGELFF
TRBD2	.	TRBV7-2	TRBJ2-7	TGTGCCAGCAGCCCCCTTATAGCGGGAGGCTCCTACGAGCAGTACTTC	CASSPLIAGGSYEQYF
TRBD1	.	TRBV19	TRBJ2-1	TGTGCCAGTAGTATCCCGGGACAGCAAGACAATGAGCAGTTCTTC	CASSIPGQQDNEQFF
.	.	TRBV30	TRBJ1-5	TGTGCCTGGTCGGGCGGATCCCAGGGTCAGCCCCAGCATTTT	CAWSGGSQGQPQHF
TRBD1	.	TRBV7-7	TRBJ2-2	TGTGCTAGCAGCTCGACAGGGGACCCGAACACCGGGGAGCTGTTTTTT	CASSSTGDPNTGELFF
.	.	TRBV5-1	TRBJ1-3	TGCGCCAGCAGCCGCCCCGGCGGTGGAAACACCATATATTTT	CASSRPGGGNTIYF
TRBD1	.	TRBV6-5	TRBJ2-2	TGTGCCAGCAGTTCCGGACAGGGGAATACCGGGGAGCTGTTTTTT	CASSSGQGNTGELFF
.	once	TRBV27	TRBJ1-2	TGTGCCAGCAGTTTATCATTAGAGAGGCATGGCTACACCTTC	CASSLSLERHGYTF
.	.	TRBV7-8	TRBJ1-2	TGTGCCACGGGTCTCTCCTATGGCTACACCTTC	CATGLSYGYTF
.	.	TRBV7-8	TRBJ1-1	TGTGCCAGCAGCCCTGCGGGGGGTCGGGATGAAGCTTTCTTT	CASSPAGGRDEAFF
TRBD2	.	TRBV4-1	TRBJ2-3	TGCGCCAGTAGACTAGCGGGGGGCCGGGGAGATACGCAGTATTTT	CASRLAGGRGDTQYF
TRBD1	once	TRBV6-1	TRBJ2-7	TGTGCCAGCAGTGCAGGGACAGGGGGCGAGCAGTACTTC	CASSAGTGGEQYF